The sequence of this T cell receptor beta chain was determined in a study of T cells in Graves' hyperthyroidism and ophthalmopathy. This CDR3 is 13 amino acids long. V shed 8 bases and J shed 4 bases, with 17 bases lying between them. Germline V gives CDR1 DFQATT, CDR2 SNEGSKA (reference sequence). Thyroid ultrasound and orbital computed tomography, with clinical symptoms and serum thyroxine and TRAb, informed diagnoses. Using RNA transcripts as the source, TCR beta CDR3 regions were amplified. The study used the HTBI primer set for a first-round RT-PCR of the TCR CDR3. TCRdb ran MiXCR on the multiplex PCR reads and lists one entry per CDR3 protein. The sample has some 530,000 distinct CDR3 sequences, less than 25% seen once. Study outcomes and limitations: Model predictions of ophthalmopathy came a median approximately 6 months before onset.

Of note for this clonotype: Antigen unknown.

This receptor was obtained from a woman between 65 and 79 years old with Graves' ophthalmopathy. Source material: blood. This chain links TRBV20-1 with TRBJ1-2, with unresolved D. This CDR3 reads CSTPGGRGYGYTF. In nucleotides, the CDR3 is TGCAGTACGCCGGGTGGGCGAGGCTATGGCTACACCTTC.